The count of the clone carrying this T cell receptor (beta chain) is one. Seattle patients were enrolled during active infection and followed longitudinally. Original processing methods: For nucleated cells, counts were estimated from reference gene primer amplification. Sequenced by immunoSEQ multiplex PCR; TCRdb stores in-frame clones only, minus some. V, J and clone size are taken as reported in that table, and D and trimming were inferred from the DNA itself. The sample has hundreds of thousands of clones, approximately 91% seen once. The entry originates in a study of blood T cell repertoires in COVID-19. For the study at large: Acute and convalescent COVID-19 samples came from the United States, Italy and Spain. Sample material is recorded as cDNA or gDNA derived from T cells, B-cell-depleted T cells, or PBMCs.

The CDR3 is made up of 14 amino acids. With 2 bases removed from V and 4 bases from J, the gap between germline ends came to 10 bases. Germline CDR1 is MNHEY and CDR2 is SVGAGI. Input material: peripheral blood. The TCR comes from a woman between 50 and 59 years old with COVID-19, enrolled during active disease. The rearrangement uses TRBV6-5 and TRBJ2-3, with a weak D call TRBD1 (6 bases). In DNA form, the CDR3 reads TGTGCCAGCAGTTACGGGCAGGGGTCAGATACGCAGTATTTT. This translates into CASSYGQGSDTQYF.